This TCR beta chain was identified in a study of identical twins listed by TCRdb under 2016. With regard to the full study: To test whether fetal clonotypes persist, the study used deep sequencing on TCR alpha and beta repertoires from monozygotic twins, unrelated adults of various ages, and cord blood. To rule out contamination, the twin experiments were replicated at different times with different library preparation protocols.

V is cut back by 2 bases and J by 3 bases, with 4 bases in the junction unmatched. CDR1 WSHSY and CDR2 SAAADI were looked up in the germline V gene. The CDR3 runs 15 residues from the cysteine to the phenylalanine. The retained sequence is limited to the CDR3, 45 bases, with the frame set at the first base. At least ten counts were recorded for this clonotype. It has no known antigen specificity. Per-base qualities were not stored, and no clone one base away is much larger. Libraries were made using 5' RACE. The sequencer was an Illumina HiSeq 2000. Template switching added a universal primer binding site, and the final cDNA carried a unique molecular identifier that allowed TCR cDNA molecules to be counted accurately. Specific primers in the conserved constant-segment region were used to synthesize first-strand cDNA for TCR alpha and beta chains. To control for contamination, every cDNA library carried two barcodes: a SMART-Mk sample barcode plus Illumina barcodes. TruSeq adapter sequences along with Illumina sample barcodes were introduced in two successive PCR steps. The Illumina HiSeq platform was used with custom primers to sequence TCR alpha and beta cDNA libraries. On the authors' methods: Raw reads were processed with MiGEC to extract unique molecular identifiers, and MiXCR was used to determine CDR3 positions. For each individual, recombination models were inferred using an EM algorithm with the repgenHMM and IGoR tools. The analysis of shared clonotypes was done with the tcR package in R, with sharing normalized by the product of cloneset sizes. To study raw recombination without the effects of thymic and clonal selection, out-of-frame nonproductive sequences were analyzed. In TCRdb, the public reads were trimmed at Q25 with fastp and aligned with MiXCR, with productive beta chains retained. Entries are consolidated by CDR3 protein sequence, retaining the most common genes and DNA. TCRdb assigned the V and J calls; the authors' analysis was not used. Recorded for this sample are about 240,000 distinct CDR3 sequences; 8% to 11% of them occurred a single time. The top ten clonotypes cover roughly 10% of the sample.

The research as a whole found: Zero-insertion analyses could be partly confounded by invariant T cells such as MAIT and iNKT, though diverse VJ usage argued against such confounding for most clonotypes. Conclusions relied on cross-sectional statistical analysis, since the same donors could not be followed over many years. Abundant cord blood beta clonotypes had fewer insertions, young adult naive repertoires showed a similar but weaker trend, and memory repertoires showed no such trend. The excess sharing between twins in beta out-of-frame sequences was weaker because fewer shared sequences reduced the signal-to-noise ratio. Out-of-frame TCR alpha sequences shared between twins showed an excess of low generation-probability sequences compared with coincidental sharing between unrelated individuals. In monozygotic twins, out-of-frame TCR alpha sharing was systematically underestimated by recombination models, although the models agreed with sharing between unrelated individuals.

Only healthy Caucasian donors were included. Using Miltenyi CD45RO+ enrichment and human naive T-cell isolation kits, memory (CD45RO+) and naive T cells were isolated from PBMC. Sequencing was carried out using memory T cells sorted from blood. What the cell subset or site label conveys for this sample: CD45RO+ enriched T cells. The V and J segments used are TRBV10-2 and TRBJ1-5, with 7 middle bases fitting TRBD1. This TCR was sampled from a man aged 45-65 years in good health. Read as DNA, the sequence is TGCGCCAGCAGTGAGGGGGACAGAGTCAATCAGCCCCAGCATTTT. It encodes CASSEGDRVNQPQHF.